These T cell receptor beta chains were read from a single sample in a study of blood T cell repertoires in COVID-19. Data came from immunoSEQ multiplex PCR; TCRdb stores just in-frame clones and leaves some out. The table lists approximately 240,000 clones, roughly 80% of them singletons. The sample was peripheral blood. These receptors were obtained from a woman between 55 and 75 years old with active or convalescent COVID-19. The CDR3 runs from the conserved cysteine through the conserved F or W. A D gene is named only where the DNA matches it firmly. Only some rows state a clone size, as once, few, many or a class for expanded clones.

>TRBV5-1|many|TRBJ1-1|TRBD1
TGCGCCAGCAGCTTGGGACAGGGGCTGAACACTGAAGCTTTCTTT
CASSLGQGLNTEAFF
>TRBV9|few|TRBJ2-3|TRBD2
TGTGCCAGCACACGCCAATCGGGGGGAGATACGCAGTATTTT
CASTRQSGGDTQYF
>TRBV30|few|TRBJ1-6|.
TGTGCCTGGGGCAGGGACTATAATTCACCCCTCCACTTT
CAWGRDYNSPLHF
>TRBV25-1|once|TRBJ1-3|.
TGTGCCAGCAGTTCCCCGGTTGGAAACACCATATATTTT
CASSSPVGNTIYF
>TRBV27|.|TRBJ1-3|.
TGTGCCAGCAGTTTCGGGGGAACTGGAAACACCATATATTTT
CASSFGGTGNTIYF
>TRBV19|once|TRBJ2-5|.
TGTGCCAGTAGTATTCCCGGGAGATGGGAGACCCAGTACTTC
CASSIPGRWETQYF
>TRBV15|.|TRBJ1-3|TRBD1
TGTGCCACCAGCAGAGATAGGAGGACAGGGCCCATATATTTT
CATSRDRRTGPIYF
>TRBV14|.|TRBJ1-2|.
TGTGCCAGCAGCCAAGACAGGGCCGTCCATGGCTACACCTTC
CASSQDRAVHGYTF
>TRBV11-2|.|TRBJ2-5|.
TGTGCCAGCAGCTTGCGAATAGCGGTAGTCGAGACCCAGTACTTC
CASSLRIAVVETQYF
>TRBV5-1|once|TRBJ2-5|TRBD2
TGCGCCAGCAGCGCGGCTAGCGGGAGGGAGACCCAGTACTTC
CASSAASGRETQYF
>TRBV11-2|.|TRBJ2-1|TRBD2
TGTGCCAGCAGCTTAGAACTAGCGGGAGACAATGAGCAGTTCTTC
CASSLELAGDNEQFF